This TCR beta chain was captured in a study of a mutant IDH1 vaccine in newly diagnosed glioma. The overall study: Beginning 4-6 weeks after radiotherapy alone, or with temozolomide cycles, vaccination took place. Treated patients comprised approximately 62% males and about 40% females, mean age roughly 44 years. Study-wide results and caveats: Among all patients, vaccine-induced immune responses occurred in approximately 93%.

The germline gives CDR1 MDHEN, CDR2 SYDVKM. This CDR3 region has 17 residues. Trimming took 4 bases from V and 0 from J; bases not matched to a gene: 10. Described time point: week 47, end of study. It was 300 ug of mutant IDH1 20-mer peptide that made up each vaccine dose, given with topical imiquimod. This clone was seen only a few times. The antigen is not known. Generated by immunoSEQ multiplex PCR, the TCRdb table keeps only in-frame clones and is missing some. This table holds around 100,000 clones, approximately 89% found once. The clonotype originates from a woman aged 45 to 65 with glioma. The starting material was PBMCs, obtained from a glioma patient whose treatment included an IDH1 peptide vaccine. J is TRBJ2-7 and V is TRBV28; 9 bases line up with TRBD2. The CDR3 region has the DNA TGTGCCAGCAGTTCCCCCGCGAGTAGCGGGAGCTCCTACGAGCAGTACTTC. Its protein is CASSSPASSGSSYEQYF.